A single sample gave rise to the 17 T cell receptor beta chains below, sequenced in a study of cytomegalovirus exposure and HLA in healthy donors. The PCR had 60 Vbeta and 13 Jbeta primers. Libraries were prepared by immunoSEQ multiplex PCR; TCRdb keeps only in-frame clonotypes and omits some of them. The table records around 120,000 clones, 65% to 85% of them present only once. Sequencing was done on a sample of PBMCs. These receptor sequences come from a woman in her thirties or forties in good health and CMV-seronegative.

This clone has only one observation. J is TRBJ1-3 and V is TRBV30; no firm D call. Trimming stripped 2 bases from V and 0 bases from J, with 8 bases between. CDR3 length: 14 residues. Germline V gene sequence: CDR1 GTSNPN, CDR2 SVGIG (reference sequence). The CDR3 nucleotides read TGTGCCTGGAGTCTAACTAGCTCTGGAAACACCATATATTTT. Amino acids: CAWSLTSSGNTIYF. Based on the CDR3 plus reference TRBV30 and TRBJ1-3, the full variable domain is SQTIHQWPATLVQPVGSPLSLECTVEGTSNPNLYWYRQAAGRGLQLLFYSVGIGQISSEVPQNLSASRPQDRQFILSSKKLLLSDSGFYLCAWSLTSSGNTIYFGEGSWLTVV.

CDR3 loop: CASSLGQGAYEQYF. The CDR3 nucleotides read TGTGCCAGCAGCTTAGGACAGGGGGCCTACGAGCAGTACTTC. The rearrangement joins TRBV11-2 to TRBJ2-7; 9 nucleotides align to TRBD1. CDR1 SGHAT and CDR2 FQNNGV come from the germline V gene. Losses at the gene ends were 1 base for V and 2 bases for J; bases not matched to a gene: 0. The length of the CDR3 is 14 residues.

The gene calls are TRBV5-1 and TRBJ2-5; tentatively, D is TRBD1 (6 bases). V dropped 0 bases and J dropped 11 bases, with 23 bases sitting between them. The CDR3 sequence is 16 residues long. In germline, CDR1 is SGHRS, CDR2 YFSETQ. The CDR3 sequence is CASSLAVTGPYGEQYF. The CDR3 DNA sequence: TGCGCCAGCAGCTTGGCCGTAACAGGGCCTTATGGGGAGCAGTACTTC.

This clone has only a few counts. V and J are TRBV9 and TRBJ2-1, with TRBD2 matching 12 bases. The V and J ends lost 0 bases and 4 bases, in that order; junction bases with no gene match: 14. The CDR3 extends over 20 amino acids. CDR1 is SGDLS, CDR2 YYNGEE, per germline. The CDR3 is CASSVVRLAGARRGYNEQFF. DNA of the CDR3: TGTGCCAGCAGCGTAGTTAGACTAGCGGGGGCGCGGCGGGGTTACAATGAGCAGTTCTTC.

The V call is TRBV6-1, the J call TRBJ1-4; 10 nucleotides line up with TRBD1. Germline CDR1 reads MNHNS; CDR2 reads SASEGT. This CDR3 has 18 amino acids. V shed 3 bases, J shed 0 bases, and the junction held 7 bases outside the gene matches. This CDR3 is CASSEETGGIPTNEKLFF. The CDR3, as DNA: TGTGCCAGCAGTGAGGAGACAGGGGGCATACCAACTAATGAAAAACTGTTTTTT.

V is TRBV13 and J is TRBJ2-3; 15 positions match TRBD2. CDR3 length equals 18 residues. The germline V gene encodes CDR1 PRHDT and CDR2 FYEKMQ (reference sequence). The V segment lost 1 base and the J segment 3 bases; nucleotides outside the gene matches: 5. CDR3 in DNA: TGTGCCAGCAGCTTAGCCGCGGGACTAGCGGGGGGTACAGATACGCAGTATTTT. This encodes CASSLAAGLAGGTDTQYF.

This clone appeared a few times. The chain's CDR3 is CASSVDPDREGETQYF. The CDR3 DNA sequence: TGTGCCAGCAGCGTAGACCCGGACAGGGAGGGCGAGACCCAGTACTTC. The V and J genes are TRBV9 and TRBJ2-5; the D gene is possibly TRBD1 (8 bases). V lost 0 bases and J lost 5, with 17 bases in between. There are 16 residues in the CDR3. CDR1 and CDR2 from the germline V gene are SGDLS and YYNGEE.

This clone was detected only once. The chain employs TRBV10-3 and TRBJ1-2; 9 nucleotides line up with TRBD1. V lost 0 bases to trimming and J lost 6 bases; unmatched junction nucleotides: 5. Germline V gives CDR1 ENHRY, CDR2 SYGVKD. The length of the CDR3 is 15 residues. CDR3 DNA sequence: TGTGCCATCAGTGAGTCCACAGGGGGCTTACATGGCTACACCTTC. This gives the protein CAISESTGGLHGYTF.

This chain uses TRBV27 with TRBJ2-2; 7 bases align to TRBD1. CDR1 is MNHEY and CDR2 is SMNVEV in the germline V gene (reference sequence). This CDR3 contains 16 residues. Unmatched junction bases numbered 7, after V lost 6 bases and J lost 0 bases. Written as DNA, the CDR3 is TGTGCCAGCAGGGGACAGTGGGGGTCGAACACCGGGGAGCTGTTTTTT. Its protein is CASRGQWGSNTGELFF.

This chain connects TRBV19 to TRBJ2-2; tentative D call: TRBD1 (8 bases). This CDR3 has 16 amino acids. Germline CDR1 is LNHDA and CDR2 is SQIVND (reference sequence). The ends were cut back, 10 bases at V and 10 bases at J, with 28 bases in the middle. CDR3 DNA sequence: TGTGCCACATCCCGGACAGGGACGAGGGGGAGGGCGGAGCTGTTTTTT. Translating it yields CATSRTGTRGRAELFF.

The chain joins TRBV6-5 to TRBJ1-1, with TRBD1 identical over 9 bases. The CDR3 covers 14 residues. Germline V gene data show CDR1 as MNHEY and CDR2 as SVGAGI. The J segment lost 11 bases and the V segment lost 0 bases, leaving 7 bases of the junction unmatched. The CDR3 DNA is TGTGCCAGCAGTTACTCAAGTGGGACAGGGAGTGCTTTCTTT. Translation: CASSYSSGTGSAFF.

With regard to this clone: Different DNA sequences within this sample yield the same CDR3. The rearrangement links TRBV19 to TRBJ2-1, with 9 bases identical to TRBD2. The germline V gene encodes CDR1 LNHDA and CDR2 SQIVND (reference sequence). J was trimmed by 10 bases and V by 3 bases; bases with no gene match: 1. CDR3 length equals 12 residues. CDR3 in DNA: TGTGCCAGTAGTATTGCGGGAGGGGAGCAGTTCTTC. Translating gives CASSIAGGEQFF.

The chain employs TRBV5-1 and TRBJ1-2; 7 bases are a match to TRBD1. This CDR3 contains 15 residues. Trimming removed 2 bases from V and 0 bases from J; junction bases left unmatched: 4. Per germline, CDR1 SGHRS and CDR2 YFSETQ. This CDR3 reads CASSLGGQSNYGYTF. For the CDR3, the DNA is TGCGCCAGCAGCTTAGGGGGACAGTCTAACTATGGCTACACCTTC.

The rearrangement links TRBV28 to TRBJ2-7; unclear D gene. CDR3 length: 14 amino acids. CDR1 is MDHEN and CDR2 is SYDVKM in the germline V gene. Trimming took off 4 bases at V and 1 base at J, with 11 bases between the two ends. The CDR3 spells CASSSPGSSYEQYF. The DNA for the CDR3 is TGTGCCAGCAGTTCTCCCGGGTCTTCCTACGAGCAGTACTTC.

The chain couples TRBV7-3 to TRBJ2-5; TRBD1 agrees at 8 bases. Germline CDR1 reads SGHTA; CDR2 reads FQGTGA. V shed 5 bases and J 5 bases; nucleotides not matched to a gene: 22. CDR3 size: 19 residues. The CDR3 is CASSPSHPPGQGISETQYF. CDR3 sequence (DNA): TGTGCCAGCAGCCCCTCGCACCCCCCAGGACAGGGAATCTCGGAGACCCAGTACTTC.

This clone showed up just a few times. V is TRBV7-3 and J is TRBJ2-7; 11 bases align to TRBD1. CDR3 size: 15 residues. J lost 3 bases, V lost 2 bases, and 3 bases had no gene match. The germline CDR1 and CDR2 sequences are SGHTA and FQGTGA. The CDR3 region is CASSLVGTGGYEQYF. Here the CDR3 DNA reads TGTGCCAGCAGCTTAGTAGGGACAGGGGGCTACGAGCAGTACTTC.

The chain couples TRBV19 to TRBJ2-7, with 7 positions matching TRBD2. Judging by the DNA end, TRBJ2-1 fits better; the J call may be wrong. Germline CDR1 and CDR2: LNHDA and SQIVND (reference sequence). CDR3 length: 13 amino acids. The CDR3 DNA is TGTGCCAGTAGTGCGGGACTAATGAGTGAGCAGTTCTTC. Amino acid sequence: CASSAGLMSEQFF.